This T cell receptor beta chain derives from a study of vaccination and CD4 T cells after COVID-19. The treatment denotes: roughly 10-day PBMC culture with coronavirus spike peptide pools or control peptides (ViraFEST assay). It was before the COVID-19 pandemic (2011-2018) that the unexposed donor's CD4+ T cells were collected. At both days 3 and 7, half the medium was replaced with fresh IL-2 medium. Germline trimming cut 4 bases from V and 8 bases from J; bases unmatched to any gene: 6. Germline V gives CDR1 DFQATT, CDR2 SNEGSKA (reference sequence). This CDR3 comprises 13 residues. About this clonotype itself: What it binds is unknown.

The assay that was used to sequence DNA from cultured CD4+ T cells was the Oncomine TCR Beta short-read assay. TCRdb recomputed calls from the PCR reads with MiXCR, one row per CDR3 protein. The table shows around 9,500 distinct CDR3 sequences, with about a third occurring only once. The TCR originated in a human donor in good health. The chain is built from TRBV20-1 and TRBJ1-4, with 8 bases lining up with TRBD1. Sequenced input: CD4+ T cells from blood, cultured in vitro. The CDR3: CSATGGGGEKLFF. CDR3 coding DNA: TGCAGTGCTACAGGGGGCGGCGGGGAAAAACTGTTTTTT.